A selection of T cell receptor beta chains follows, all from one sample in a study of T cell clones after liver transplantation. Profiling relied on immunoSEQ multiplex PCR, and the TCRdb table lists in-frame clones only, not all of them. The sample includes just over 80,000 clones, around four fifths of them seen just once. This material consisted of CD4+ T cells from blood, taken around 42 months after liver transplant. The receptor set was obtained from a human patient who received a liver transplant. The graft donor may account for some of the T cells. The CDR3 runs from the conserved cysteine through the conserved F or W.

v_gene	CDR3aa
TRBV19	CASTGRPRYGAFF
TRBV28	CASKQTGNTEAFF
TRBV21-1	CASSKARGNGETQYF
TRBV6-1	CASSERGSGNTIYF
TRBV7-8	CASSLGVLYTDTQYF
TRBV5-1	CASSLGGRADTQYF
TRBV2	CASRSGLGVDQPQHF
TRBV6-5	CASKIENTGELFF
TRBV6-5	CASSYEVNTEAFF
TRBV7-2	CASSLLQGYGYTF
TRBV6-1	CASTRIGEQFF
TRBV19	CASSIEGGGPPYEQYF
TRBV5-1	CASSLGVDGKPTGELFF
TRBV28	CASSFQAQGPRYGYTF
TRBV5-1	CASREGNTEAFF
TRBV11-1	CASSPGLNAVEAFF
TRBV2	CASSRTGDNYGYTF
TRBV6-5	CASSRKAGVAGELFF
TRBV30	CAWGPPAASSSYNEQFF
TRBV6-8	CASRYSNQPQHF
TRBV5-1	CASSLSPMRATGELFF
TRBV18	CASSPRDADTIYF
TRBV9	CASSAQGMTSTDTQYF
TRBV29-1	CSARTSLLPGGGELFF
TRBV6-5	CASNPSRGSYEQYF